Listed below are T cell receptor beta chains from one sample, sequenced in a study of T cells in localized non-small cell lung cancer. Profiling relied on immunoSEQ multiplex PCR, and the TCRdb table lists in-frame clones only, not all of them. Of tens of thousands of clones listed, about 86% were seen once; the top ten hold over 6%. The sequenced sample was peripheral blood, obtained before any cancer treatment. These receptor sequences come from a woman aged 18-49 years with stage III lung adenocarcinoma. Both conserved end residues are part of each CDR3. Fields, in order: D gene, clone size, J gene, V gene, CDR3 DNA, CDR3 protein. D genes are given only for firm matches. A row's size may be missing; if present it is once, few, many or a size class.

>NA|NA|TRBJ1-1|TRBV20-1
TGCAGTGCCGGGGCTGGGACTGAAGCTTTCTTT
CSAGAGTEAFF
>NA|few|TRBJ2-5|TRBV5-6
TGTGCCAGCAGCACCTGGACAGCAGAGGGAGAGACCCAGTACTTC
CASSTWTAEGETQYF
>NA|NA|TRBJ2-6|TRBV19
TGTGCCAGTAGTACCCCCCCCCGGCACTCTGGGGCCAACGTCCTGACTTTC
CASSTPPRHSGANVLTF
>TRBD1|NA|TRBJ1-6|TRBV30
TGTGCCTGGACCGGGACAGGGAACTCCTATAATTCACCCCTCCACTTT
CAWTGTGNSYNSPLHF
>NA|NA|TRBJ2-1|TRBV7-6
TGTGCCAGCAGCCTCACAGGGTCAAGCGAGCAGTTCTTC
CASSLTGSSEQFF
>NA|NA|TRBJ1-6|TRBV6-6
TGTGCCAGCAGTTACAGGGTTGTTAATTCACCCCTCCACTTT
CASSYRVVNSPLHF
>NA|NA|TRBJ2-1|TRBV4-1
TGCGCCAGCAGCCAACCCAAGAGGGGCTCCTACAATGAGCAGTTCTTC
CASSQPKRGSYNEQFF
>NA|NA|TRBJ2-4|TRBV6-1
TGTGCCAGCAGTGATGAGGGGGGACGACTCATTTTAGCCAAAAACATTCAGTACTTC
CASSDEGGRLILAKNIQYF
>NA|NA|TRBJ1-4|TRBV5-1
TGCGCCAGCAGCTTGGCCCCCCCCGGGGCTAATGAAAAACTGTTTTTT
CASSLAPPGANEKLFF
>NA|NA|TRBJ1-6|TRBV5-5
TGTGCCAGCAGCCCGGACAGCGATTCACCCCTCCACTTT
CASSPDSDSPLHF
>NA|NA|TRBJ1-3|TRBV2
TGTGCCAGCAGTGTACAGAGCTCTGGAAACACCATATATTTT
CASSVQSSGNTIYF
>TRBD1|NA|TRBJ2-2|TRBV11-1
TGTGCCAGCAGCTCGGGACAGGGGCAGGCGAACACCGGGGAGCTGTTTTTT
CASSSGQGQANTGELFF
>NA|NA|TRBJ1-6|TRBV11-2
TGTGCCAGCAGCTTAGATCCAGGGATGAATTCACCCCTCCACTTT
CASSLDPGMNSPLHF
>NA|NA|TRBJ1-4|TRBV18
TGTGCCAGCTCACTGCAACAGCCAGGTCATGAAAAACTGTTTTTT
CASSLQQPGHEKLFF
>NA|NA|TRBJ2-3|TRBV21-1
TGTGCCAGCAGCATAACCGGGACAGGGGGCGCAGATACGCAGTATTTT
CASSITGTGGADTQYF
>TRBD1|few|TRBJ1-6|TRBV5-6
TGTGCCAGCACCCACAGGGGGCTGGGCCGGGCCCTCCACTTT
CASTHRGLGRALHF
>NA|NA|TRBJ2-7|TRBV7-9
TGTGCCAGCTCGCCTCGGGGACCGGAGGAGCAGTACTTC
CASSPRGPEEQYF
>TRBD1|NA|TRBJ2-7|TRBV7-9
TGTGCCAGCAGCTTAGGATGGACAGGGGGTACCGAGCAGTACTTC
CASSLGWTGGTEQYF
>NA|NA|TRBJ2-7|TRBV7-9
TGTGCCAGCAGCGGTTCAAACGAGCAGTACTTC
CASSGSNEQYF
>NA|once|TRBJ1-4|TRBV11-2
TGTGCCAGCAGCTCAACTAATGAAAAACTGTTTTTT
CASSSTNEKLFF
>NA|NA|TRBJ1-1|TRBV19
TGTGCCAGTACCTCAAGTTACACTGAAGCTTTCTTT
CASTSSYTEAFF
>TRBD1|once|TRBJ1-5|TRBV6-1
TGTGCCAGCAGGAACTCAGGGGGGCAGCCCCAGCATTTT
CASRNSGGQPQHF
>TRBD2|few|TRBJ2-1|TRBV6-6
TGTGCCAGCACCTCCCTCGCGGGGGACTCCTACAATGAGCAGTTCTTC
CASTSLAGDSYNEQFF
>TRBD1|NA|TRBJ2-7|TRBV6-6
TGTGCCAGCAGTAACGGACAGGGCGGCTACGAGCAGTACTTC
CASSNGQGGYEQYF
>NA|NA|TRBJ2-1|TRBV11-1
TGTGCCAGCAAACGGGGGGCCGCTAACAATGAGCAGTTCTTC
CASKRGAANNEQFF
>NA|few|TRBJ1-2|TRBV7-9
TGTGCCAGCAGCTACAATGACTATGGCTACACCTTC
CASSYNDYGYTF
>TRBD2|NA|TRBJ2-1|TRBV7-3
TGTGCCAGCAGCTTAACACTAGCGGGGAGGAATGAGCAGTTCTTC
CASSLTLAGRNEQFF
>NA|NA|TRBJ1-3|TRBV5-8
TGTGCCAGCAGCTTGCCGGGGAACACCATATATTTT
CASSLPGNTIYF
>NA|once|TRBJ1-1|TRBV11-2
TGTGCCAGCAGCCCCGCCGGGGGGGCAACTGAAGCTTTCTTT
CASSPAGGATEAFF
>TRBD1|NA|TRBJ2-1|TRBV30
TGTGCCTGGGGTCGGGACAGCTCCTACAATGAGCAGTTCTTC
CAWGRDSSYNEQFF
>NA|once|TRBJ2-3|TRBV5-1
TGCGCCAGCAGCTTCCCTGAGACCAATACGCAGTATTTT
CASSFPETNTQYF
>NA|NA|TRBJ1-2|TRBV4-1
TGCGCCAGCAGCCAGGAATCTAACTATGGCTACACCTTC
CASSQESNYGYTF
>NA|NA|TRBJ2-1|TRBV4-1
TGCGCCAGCAGCCATCTCGCCTCCGTCGGGGGTATAGGCAATGAGCAGTTCTTC
CASSHLASVGGIGNEQFF
>TRBD1|once|TRBJ1-1|TRBV9
TGTGCCAGCAGCCTAGGGGGCAGGACTGAAGCTTTCTTT
CASSLGGRTEAFF
>TRBD1|once|TRBJ2-1|TRBV7-6
TGTGCCAGCAGCCGACAGGGGATGGGATCCTACAATGAGCAGTTCTTC
CASSRQGMGSYNEQFF
>NA|NA|TRBJ1-2|TRBV21-1
TGTGCCAGCAACCTACAGGGTTATTGTGGCTACACCTTC
CASNLQGYCGYTF
>NA|NA|TRBJ1-1|TRBV2
TGTGCCAGCAAACAAAGGACAGCCCTCACTGAAGCTTTCTTT
CASKQRTALTEAFF
>NA|NA|TRBJ1-5|TRBV23-1
TGCGCCAGCAGTCAATCGACAGATAGCAATCAGCCCCAGCATTTT
CASSQSTDSNQPQHF
>NA|NA|TRBJ1-2|TRBV5-6
TGTGCCAGCAGCCTCCCCCGGTCCCTCTACACCTTC
CASSLPRSLYTF
>NA|NA|TRBJ2-7|TRBV5-1
TGCGCCAGCAGCTTGGCAGAGGGCGCCGGGCCGACGGGAGTCGAGCAGTACTTC
CASSLAEGAGPTGVEQYF
>TRBD1|NA|TRBJ2-7|TRBV4-1
TGCGCCAGCAGCCAAGATAAGGGTGGACAGGGGACCTCCTACGAGCAGTACTTC
CASSQDKGGQGTSYEQYF
>TRBD1|NA|TRBJ2-5|TRBV6-6
TGTGCCAGCAGTAAAACAGGGGAAGAGACCCAGTACTTC
CASSKTGEETQYF
>TRBD1|few|TRBJ1-1|TRBV2
TGTGCCAGCAAGTCAGGGGGCACTACTGAAGCTTTCTTT
CASKSGGTTEAFF
>TRBD1|few|TRBJ1-1|TRBV27
TGTGCCAGCAGACGACAGGGGATGAACACTGAAGCTTTCTTT
CASRRQGMNTEAFF
>TRBD2|few|TRBJ2-1|TRBV5-4
TGTGCCAGCAGCTCTCCCGGGGGGGTGTCCTACAATGAGCAGTTCTTC
CASSSPGGVSYNEQFF
>TRBD1|NA|TRBJ1-2|TRBV29-1
TGCAGCGTTGAAGAGAGGGACAGGGGGTTCGGCTACACCTTC
CSVEERDRGFGYTF
>NA|NA|TRBJ2-7|TRBV7-7
TGTGCCAGCAGCTTAGGTTTACCCAAATTAAACTACGAGCAGTACTTC
CASSLGLPKLNYEQYF
>NA|few|TRBJ1-2|TRBV5-4
TGTGCCAGCAGCCTAACTTTTGGGACAACGGAGGGTGGCTACACCTTC
CASSLTFGTTEGGYTF
>TRBD1|few|TRBJ1-2|TRBV25-1
TGTGCCAGCAGTGAATCGGGGGACAGGGCTGGCTACACCTTC
CASSESGDRAGYTF